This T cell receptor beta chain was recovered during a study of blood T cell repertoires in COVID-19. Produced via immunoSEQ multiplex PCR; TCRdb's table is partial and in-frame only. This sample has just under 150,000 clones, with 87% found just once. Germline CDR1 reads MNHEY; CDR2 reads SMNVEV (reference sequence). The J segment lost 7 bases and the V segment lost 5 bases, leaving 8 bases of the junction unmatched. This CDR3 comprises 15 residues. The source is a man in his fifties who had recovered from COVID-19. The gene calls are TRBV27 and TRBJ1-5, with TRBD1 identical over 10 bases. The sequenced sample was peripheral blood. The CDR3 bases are TGTGCCAGCAGTCATGGGACAGGGGTAGGACAGCCCCAGCATTTT. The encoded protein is CASSHGTGVGQPQHF.